The subject of this entry is one TCR beta chain. Each CDR3 protein is one row after TCRdb ran MiXCR on the reads. The table includes approximately 100,000 distinct CDR3 sequences, about a third detected once. The data originate from a study of type 1 regulatory T cells. Sample: CD4+ T cells, either the whole sample or a sorted fraction (not recorded which). This clonotype was sampled from a human donor in good health.

CDR3 amino acids: CASSKGSNQPQHF. The CDR3 DNA sequence: TGTGCCAGCAGCAAGGGGAGCAATCAGCCCCAGCATTTT. The chain has TRBV5-5 and TRBJ1-5; D might be TRBD1 (5 bases). Germline V gives CDR1 SGHKS, CDR2 YYEKEE (reference sequence). The CDR3 spans 13 residues. V lost 4 bases and J lost 1, with 6 bases in between. Using reference TRBV5-5 and TRBJ1-5 for the parts outside the CDR3, the full variable domain is DAGVTQSPTHLIKTRGQQVTLRCSPISGHKSVSWYQQVLGQGPQFIFQYYEKEERGRGNFPDRFSARQFPNYSSELNVNALLLGDSALYLCASSKGSNQPQHFGDGTRLSIL.